Each of the 9 T cell receptor beta chains below was sequenced from the same sample in a study of T cell changes during pregnancy in multiple sclerosis. Assay used: immunoSEQ multiplex PCR; TCRdb lists only in-frame clones, some missing. The repertoire has about 100,000 clones, 94% of them found once; the top ten carry about 0.9%. Sequenced here: peripheral blood, sampled before pregnancy. The source is a female donor with multiple sclerosis, enrolled in a pregnancy study.

The chain couples TRBV4-3 to TRBJ2-7; 9 nucleotides align to TRBD2. Germline V lookup: CDR1 LGHNA, CDR2 YSLEER. The CDR3 runs to 16 residues. V lost 0 bases and J lost 2; bases outside the gene matches: 5. The CDR3 nucleotides are TGCGCCAGCAGCCAAGACTTGACTAGCGGCACCTACGAGCAGTACTTC. Protein sequence: CASSQDLTSGTYEQYF.

V usage is TRBV11-2 and J usage is TRBJ1-2; D gene uncertain. The length of the CDR3 is 13 residues. In germline, CDR1 is SGHAT, CDR2 FQNNGV. Trimming took off 5 bases at V and 7 bases at J, with 14 bases between the two ends. The CDR3 loop reads CASSEARMGGYTF. The CDR3 nucleotides read TGTGCCAGCAGCGAGGCGCGGATGGGTGGCTACACCTTC.

This sequence joins TRBV7-6 and TRBJ1-2, with TRBD1 matching 12 bases. Germline CDR1 and CDR2: SGHVS and FNYEAQ. V gave up 0 bases and J gave up 7 bases; unmatched junction bases: 3. The CDR3 is 15 amino acids. The CDR3 DNA is TGTGCCAGCAGCTTAGCCGGGACAGGGGGCAGTGGCTACACCTTC. Translation gives CASSLAGTGGSGYTF.

J is TRBJ2-3 and V is TRBV5-6; no definite D call. Trimming removed 2 bases from V and 5 bases from J, with 9 bases in between. CDR1 SGHDT and CDR2 YYEEEE come from the germline V gene. The CDR3 totals 13 residues. As DNA, the CDR3 is TGTGCCAGCAGCTTAGCTTCTGAAGATACGCAGTATTTT. This encodes CASSLASEDTQYF.

V gene TRBV6-7 combines with J gene TRBJ2-6; TRBD1 might be the D (6 bases). TRBV6-7 carries the ORF label, with uncertain function. CDR3 length: 17 residues. Trimming stripped 4 bases from V and 0 bases from J, with 13 bases between. As DNA, the CDR3 is TGTGCCAGCAGTTCTGACCACAGGGACTCTGGGGCCAACGTCCTGACTTTC. This encodes CASSSDHRDSGANVLTF.

The gene calls are TRBV27 and TRBJ2-7; TRBD1 aligns across 8 bases. The V and J ends lost 7 bases and 0 bases, in that order; junction bases with no gene match: 17. Germline assignment: CDR1 MNHEY and CDR2 SMNVEV (reference sequence). The CDR3 is 18 amino acids. CDR3 in amino acids: CASKLQSPGTGISYEQYF. The CDR3, as DNA: TGTGCCAGCAAACTCCAATCACCCGGGACAGGAATCTCCTACGAGCAGTACTTC.

The chain couples TRBV5-6 to TRBJ1-1, with D uncertain. This CDR3 spans 13 amino acids. Per germline, CDR1 SGHDT and CDR2 YYEEEE. Between the trimmed V and J ends, which lost 6 bases and 2 bases, there was a span of 11 bases. The CDR3 bases are TGTGCCAGCAACGTCGCGGGAAACACTGAAGCTTTCTTT. As protein: CASNVAGNTEAFF.

In its sample, this clone was seen once. The chain employs TRBV27 and TRBJ2-2, with a tentative D call TRBD2 (6 bases). Per the germline V gene, CDR1 is MNHEY and CDR2 is SMNVEV (reference sequence). Trimming pared 3 bases from V and 4 bases from J, leaving 15 bases between. This CDR3 region has 16 residues. The CDR3, as DNA: TGTGCCAGCAGTTTTCGGGAGATTGGGGGCACCGGGGAGCTGTTTTTT. Translation: CASSFREIGGTGELFF.

This chain uses TRBV27 with TRBJ2-7; 15 bases align to TRBD2. Trimming took 6 bases from V and 7 from J; bases not matched to a gene: 13. Germline V lookup: CDR1 MNHEY, CDR2 SMNVEV (reference sequence). CDR3 length: 17 residues. The CDR3 sequence: CASSSGLAGGPSGEQYF. The CDR3 nucleotides read TGTGCCAGCAGCTCCGGACTAGCGGGAGGGCCTTCGGGGGAGCAGTACTTC.